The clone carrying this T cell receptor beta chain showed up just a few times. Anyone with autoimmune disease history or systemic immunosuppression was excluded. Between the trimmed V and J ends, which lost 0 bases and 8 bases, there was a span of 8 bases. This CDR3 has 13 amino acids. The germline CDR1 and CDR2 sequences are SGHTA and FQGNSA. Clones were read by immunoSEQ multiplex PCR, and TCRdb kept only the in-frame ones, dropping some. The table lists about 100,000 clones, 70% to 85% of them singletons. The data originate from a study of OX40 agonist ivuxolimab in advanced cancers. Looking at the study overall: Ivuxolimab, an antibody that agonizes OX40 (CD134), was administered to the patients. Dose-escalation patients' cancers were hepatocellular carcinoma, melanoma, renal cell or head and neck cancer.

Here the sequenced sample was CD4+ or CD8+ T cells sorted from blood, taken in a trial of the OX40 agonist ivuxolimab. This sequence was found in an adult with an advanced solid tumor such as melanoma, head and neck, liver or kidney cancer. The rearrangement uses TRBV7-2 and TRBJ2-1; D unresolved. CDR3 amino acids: CASSLARRYEQFF. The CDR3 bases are TGTGCCAGCAGCTTAGCTCGGCGGTATGAGCAGTTCTTC. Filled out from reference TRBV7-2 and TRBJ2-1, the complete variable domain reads GAGVSQSPSNKVTEKGKDVELRCDPISGHTALYWYRQSLGQGLEFLIYFQGNSAPDKSGLPSDRFSAERTGGSVSTLTIQRTQQEDSAVYLCASSLARRYEQFFGPGTRLTVL.